The next 29 T cell receptor beta chains were all read from a single sample in a study of human T cells and chemical hapten exposure. Regarding time point: pre-sensitization, week 0. Specified treatment: therapeutic diphenylcyclopropenone sensitization with weekly scalp DPC. Unfractionated whole blood yielded the extracted total RNA. From the RACE reads, TCRdb called clonotypes with MiXCR, one entry per CDR3 protein. The sample shows roughly 50,000 distinct CDR3 sequences, more than 9% of them seen only once. This material consisted of whole blood, taken in connection with sensitization to the hapten diphenylcyclopropenone (DPC). Every receptor here comes from a woman aged 25-40 years with alopecia areata. Some clones in this sample may be carry-over from other donors' samples.

In this sample, this clonotype turned up many times. The chain employs TRBV28 and TRBJ1-4; no clear D gene. The ends were cut back, 1 base at V and 8 bases at J, with 8 bases in the middle. This CDR3 is 13 amino acids long. Germline CDR1 MDHEN, CDR2 SYDVKM. The CDR3: CASSLYAGEKLFF. In nucleotides, the CDR3 is TGTGCCAGCAGTTTATACGCCGGGGAAAAACTGTTTTTT.

The table lists this clonotype with a few counts. The rearrangement uses TRBV20-1 and TRBJ2-3; D is unclear. The ends were cut back, 2 bases at V and 8 bases at J, with 17 bases in the middle. The CDR3 loop spans 14 amino acids. Germline loops: CDR1 DFQATT, CDR2 SNEGSKA (reference sequence). The CDR3 loop is CSARTNQRHGTQYF. In DNA, the CDR3 is TGCAGTGCTAGAACAAACCAAAGACATGGTACGCAGTATTTT.

At least ten counts were recorded for this clonotype. The CDR3 DNA is TGTGCCAGCAGATTTTCAGGGGAATCTGGAAACACCATATATTTT. This translates into CASRFSGESGNTIYF. The rearrangement links TRBV28 to TRBJ1-3; D is perhaps TRBD1 (6 bases). CDR3 length: 15 residues. Trimming removed 6 bases at V and 1 base at J, with 13 bases between. Germline assignment: CDR1 MDHEN and CDR2 SYDVKM.

This clonotype was counted many times. This chain links TRBV5-1 with TRBJ2-7; 7 bases match TRBD2. This CDR3 comprises 14 residues. Germline CDR1 is SGHRS and CDR2 is YFSETQ. Trimming at V came to 1 base and at J to 0 bases, leaving 1 base not matched to a gene. The DNA for the CDR3 is TGCGCCAGCAGCTTGTCGGGGGGCTCCTACGAGCAGTACTTC. Protein: CASSLSGGSYEQYF. Drawing the rest from reference TRBV5-1 and TRBJ2-7, the complete variable domain is KAGVTQTPRYLIKTRGQQVTLSCSPISGHRSVSWYQQTPGQGLQFLFEYFSETQRNKGNFPGRFSGRQFSNSRSEMNVSTLELGDSALYLCASSLSGGSYEQYFGPGTRLTVT.

The V call is TRBV18, the J call TRBJ1-3; D remains unclear. From germline, CDR1 is KGHSH and CDR2 LQKENI. CDR3 length: 16 amino acids. The V gene lost 4 bases and the J gene lost 2 bases, with 15 bases spanning the gap. CDR3 sequence: CASSQTIELPGNTIYF. DNA of the CDR3: TGTGCCAGCTCACAGACGATCGAGCTCCCTGGAAACACCATATATTTT. The full variable domain, with the rest looked up from reference TRBV18 and TRBJ1-3, is NAGVMQNPRHLVRRRGQEARLRCSPMKGHSHVYWYRQLPEEGLKFMVYLQKENIIDESGMPKERFSAEFPKEGPSILRIQQVVRGDSAAYFCASSQTIELPGNTIYFGEGSWLTVV.

This clonotype was counted only a few times. The chain links TRBV2 to TRBJ1-2, with a tentative D call TRBD1 (6 bases). Germline V lookup: CDR1 SNHLY, CDR2 FYNNEI. The CDR3 has 14 residues. The V end lost 5 bases, the J end lost 6 bases, and 16 bases lay between the germline ends. The CDR3 DNA reads TGTGCCAGCAGTCAGCGTTCAGGGGCTGATGGCTACACCTTC. This gives the protein CASSQRSGADGYTF.

The genes are TRBV29-1 and TRBJ2-7; the D is unclear. With 2 bases removed from V and 2 bases from J, the gap between germline ends came to 4 bases. CDR3 size: 11 residues. CDR1 is SQVTM and CDR2 is ANQGSEA in the germline V gene. The chain's CDR3 is CSVEHAYEQYF. The CDR3 region has the DNA TGCAGCGTTGAACATGCCTACGAGCAGTACTTC.

The chain is built from TRBV27 and TRBJ2-1, with TRBD2 identical over 7 bases. The ends lost 6 bases at V and 10 bases at J; junction bases unmatched: 9. CDR1 is MNHEY, CDR2 SMNVEV, per germline (reference sequence). This CDR3 is built from 13 residues. CDR3 loop: CASRVAGVGEQFF. CDR3 bases: TGTGCCAGCAGAGTGGCGGGGGTCGGAGAGCAGTTCTTC.

There are many counts of this clonotype. The chain links TRBV6-6 to TRBJ2-5; TRBD2 agrees at 7 bases. The CDR3 contains 17 residues. Trimming cost V 5 bases and J 3 bases; bases outside gene matches: 15. Germline lookup yields CDR1 MNHNY and CDR2 SVGAGI (reference sequence). This chain's CDR3 is CASSLMTGGRGKETQYF. The CDR3 DNA follows: TGTGCCAGCAGTCTAATGACGGGGGGTAGAGGGAAAGAGACCCAGTACTTC.

V is TRBV20-1 and J is TRBJ1-5; no clear D. Looked up from germline, CDR1 is DFQATT and CDR2 is SNEGSKA (reference sequence). The CDR3 totals 18 residues. Trimming removed 1 base from V and 0 bases from J, with 19 bases in between. The CDR3 DNA reads TGCAGTGCTAGAGGGGGTCTACCCATACCTTATAGCAATCAGCCCCAGCATTTT. Protein: CSARGGLPIPYSNQPQHF.

About this clonotype itself: A single base separates this from a much larger clone, so it may be a read error. The chain employs TRBV20-1 and TRBJ1-4, with TRBD1 identical over 9 bases. The CDR3 is made up of 14 amino acids. CDR1 DFQATT and CDR2 SNEGSKA come from the germline V gene (reference sequence). CDR3: CSATDRGTNDKLFF. The CDR3 nucleotides read TGCAGTGCAACCGACAGGGGGACTAATGATAAACTGTTTTTT.

The chain joins TRBV18 to TRBJ2-7; the D gene is possibly TRBD1 (6 bases). The CDR3 runs 13 residues. Looked up from germline, CDR1 is KGHSH and CDR2 is LQKENI. V lost 2 bases to trimming and J lost 5 bases, with 10 bases between them. The CDR3 is CASSPGQGNEQYF. As DNA, the CDR3 is TGTGCCAGCTCACCAGGTCAGGGGAACGAGCAGTACTTC. Drawing the rest from reference TRBV18 and TRBJ2-7, the complete variable domain is NAGVMQNPRHLVRRRGQEARLRCSPMKGHSHVYWYRQLPEEGLKFMVYLQKENIIDESGMPKERFSAEFPKEGPSILRIQQVVRGDSAAYFCASSPGQGNEQYFGPGTRLTVT.

This clonotype has a handful of counts. This chain links TRBV6-1 with TRBJ1-5; D ambiguous. The CDR3 has 15 amino acids. The V gene lost 0 bases and the J gene lost 7 bases, with 13 bases spanning the gap. Germline V gene lookup returns CDR1 MNHNS and CDR2 SASEGT. The DNA for the CDR3 is TGTGCCAGCAGTGAAGCACCTGACACATACCAGCCCCAGCATTTT. Protein: CASSEAPDTYQPQHF.

This clonotype was counted between two and nine times. The chain couples TRBV5-1 to TRBJ2-7; weak D call: TRBD2 (7 bases). Trimming took off 6 bases at V and 0 bases at J, with 13 bases between the two ends. The CDR3 is 14 amino acids. Germline-derived CDR1 and CDR2 are SGHRS and YFSETQ. The CDR3 region has the DNA TGCGCCAGCATGATAGGGGGGGACTCCTACGAGCAGTACTTC. Translated, it gives CASMIGGDSYEQYF.

This clonotype was recorded many times. J is TRBJ1-1 and V is TRBV12-3 or TRBV12-4; D gene uncertain. The CDR3 is 13 amino acids. The V and J ends lost 6 bases and 1 base respectively, with 9 bases between them. The CDR3 region is CASRAGENTEAFF. The CDR3 region has the DNA TGTGCCAGCAGGGCCGGGGAGAACACTGAAGCTTTCTTT.

The chain links TRBV6-4 to TRBJ2-7; D not certain. This CDR3 region has 15 residues. Deletions cut 9 bases from V and 4 bases from J, with 22 bases between. Per the germline V gene, CDR1 is MRHNA and CDR2 is SNTAGT. The CDR3 loop is CASFPGSGRQYEQYF. CDR3 nucleotide sequence: TGTGCCAGTTTTCCCGGGTCAGGCCGTCAATACGAGCAGTACTTC.

The genes are TRBV6-5 and TRBJ2-2, with D perhaps TRBD2 (5 bases). Germline loops: CDR1 MNHEY, CDR2 SVGAGI. The V and J ends lost 2 bases and 2 bases respectively, with 9 bases between them. There are 15 residues in the CDR3. CDR3 in DNA: TGTGCCAGCAGTTACCCGGGGTACAACACCGGGGAGCTGTTTTTT. It yields the protein CASSYPGYNTGELFF.

This clonotype was seen at least ten times. This chain connects TRBV7-2 to TRBJ2-7; D is unresolved. The germline CDR1 and CDR2 sequences are SGHTA and FQGNSA. Between the trimmed V and J ends, which lost 1 base and 4 bases, there was a span of 14 bases. CDR3 length: 15 amino acids. Here the CDR3 reads CASSLDTGNRYEQYF. CDR3 nucleotides: TGTGCCAGCAGCTTAGATACCGGAAACCGGTACGAGCAGTACTTC.

Only a few counts were recorded for this clonotype. The junction differs from germline at one of its ends, possibly a read error. The chain carries TRBV30 and TRBJ1-1, with D unresolved. Germline V gene lookup returns CDR1 GTSNPN and CDR2 SVGIG (reference sequence). The CDR3 sequence is 12 residues long. CDR3 sequence (DNA): TGTGCCTGGAGTGTACCCGACACAGAAGCTTTCTTT. Amino acids: CAWSVPDTEAFF.

A few counts support this clonotype. The chain couples TRBV11-2 to TRBJ2-3, with D possibly TRBD2 on 7 matching bases. The CDR3 runs 15 residues. Germline CDR1 SGHAT, CDR2 FQNNGV. Trimming pared 6 bases from V and 1 base from J, leaving 14 bases between. The CDR3 loop is CASRAWGGRTDTQYF. The CDR3 DNA sequence: TGTGCCAGCAGAGCGTGGGGGGGCCGCACAGATACGCAGTATTTT.

Only a few counts were recorded for this clonotype. The chain joins TRBV6-5 to TRBJ1-5; no clear D gene. V was trimmed by 7 bases and J by 6 bases, leaving 13 bases between them. There are 13 residues in the CDR3. CDR1 is MNHEY, CDR2 SVGAGI, per germline. The CDR3 coding sequence is TGTGCCAGCACTGGAGTATTAGGTCAGCCCCAGCATTTT. Protein: CASTGVLGQPQHF.

The chain is built from TRBV10-3 and TRBJ2-2; no clear D gene. Germline CDR1 and CDR2: ENHRY and SYGVKD. V was cut by 4 bases and J by 4 bases, with 4 bases left in between. The CDR3 contains 12 residues. This chain's CDR3 is CAISGGTGELFF. As DNA, the CDR3 is TGTGCCATCAGTGGAGGCACCGGGGAGCTGTTTTTT.

V gene TRBV20-1 combines with J gene TRBJ2-6; possibly TRBD1 for D (5 bases). V was pared by 2 bases and J by 0 bases, with 8 bases between. The CDR3 loop spans 15 amino acids. Germline lookup yields CDR1 DFQATT and CDR2 SNEGSKA (reference sequence). This CDR3 reads CSARSTVSGANVLTF. Written as DNA, the CDR3 is TGCAGTGCTAGATCGACAGTCTCTGGGGCCAACGTCCTGACTTTC.

In its sample, this clonotype was seen a few times. This chain joins TRBV27 and TRBJ2-5, with no clear D. CDR1 and CDR2 (germline): MNHEY, SMNVEV (reference sequence). V lost 7 bases, J lost 5 bases, and 17 bases lay in between. The CDR3 loop spans 14 amino acids. The CDR3 DNA follows: TGTGCCAGCAAGGAAGTTGGTGGGAAGGAGACCCAGTACTTC. Encoded protein: CASKEVGGKETQYF.

Ten or more counts support this clonotype. The chain has TRBV18 and TRBJ1-3; D perhaps matches TRBD1 (5 bases). Germline values: CDR1 KGHSH, CDR2 LQKENI. V lost 3 bases and J 0 bases, leaving 12 bases between the germline ends. The CDR3 has 16 amino acids. The CDR3 region has the DNA TGTGCCAGCTCACCCGGGACTGTATTCTCTGGAAACACCATATATTTT. Translated: CASSPGTVFSGNTIYF.

This clonotype has more than one count but fewer than ten. Mismatch with germline at one junction end may stem from a read error. The chain carries TRBV6-6 and TRBJ1-2, with TRBD1 as a possible D gene (5 bases). The CDR3 is 14 amino acids. Germline lookup yields CDR1 MNHNY and CDR2 SVGAGI (reference sequence). CDR3 sequence: CASSLRTPNYGYIF. CDR3 DNA: TGTGCCAGCAGTTTGCGGACACCCAACTATGGCTACATCTTC.

The CDR3 spells CASSFTAGSGANVLTF. In nucleotides, the CDR3 is TGTGCCAGCAGCTTCACGGCCGGCTCTGGGGCCAACGTCCTGACTTTC. The J gene is TRBJ2-6, the V gene TRBV9; D is undetermined. The CDR3 spans 16 residues. The ends were cut back, 4 bases at V and 0 bases at J, with 11 bases in the middle. In germline, CDR1 is SGDLS, CDR2 YYNGEE.

This clonotype was detected many times. The chain has TRBV3-1 and TRBJ2-3; D is ambiguous. The germline V gene encodes CDR1 LGHDT and CDR2 YNNKEL (reference sequence). This CDR3 is 14 amino acids long. Trimming stripped 2 bases from V and 0 bases from J, with 6 bases between. CDR3 nucleotide sequence: TGTGCCAGCAGCCAATTGCCCAGCACAGATACGCAGTATTTT. It yields the protein CASSQLPSTDTQYF.

This clonotype was detected only a few times. The junction does not match germline at one end; this may be a read error. V and J are TRBV18 and TRBJ1-6; possible D gene TRBD1, 6 bases. In germline, CDR1 is KGHSH, CDR2 LQKENI. CDR3 length equals 16 residues. CDR3 amino acids: CVSSPTAGANNSPLHF. In nucleotides, the CDR3 is TGTGTCAGCTCACCCACCGCAGGGGCCAATAATTCACCCCTCCACTTT.